This TCR beta chain was sequenced during a study of response to subunit inactivated influenza vaccine. TCRdb re-called the RT-PCR reads with MiXCR, one entry per CDR3 protein. There are 500,000 to 600,000 distinct CDR3 sequences in the sample; over 9.5% occur only once, and about 10% lies in the top ten. CDR1 is LGHDT and CDR2 is YNNKEL in the germline V gene (reference sequence). This CDR3 is built from 14 residues. V shed 3 bases and J 2 bases; nucleotides not matched to a gene: 4. General study results and limits: Authors suggested few new T cells are recruited by each seasonal influenza vaccination.

This clonotype was seen a handful of times. Its antigen is unidentified. The rearrangement uses TRBV3-1 and TRBJ2-7; 7 bases map to TRBD2. The clonotype was recovered from a man aged 45-65 years who received an inactivated influenza vaccine. The specimen comprised PBMCs from blood, sampled on the day of vaccination. The CDR3 sequence is CASSHGTTPYEQYF. Here the CDR3 DNA reads TGTGCCAGCAGCCACGGGACTACCCCCTACGAGCAGTACTTC.